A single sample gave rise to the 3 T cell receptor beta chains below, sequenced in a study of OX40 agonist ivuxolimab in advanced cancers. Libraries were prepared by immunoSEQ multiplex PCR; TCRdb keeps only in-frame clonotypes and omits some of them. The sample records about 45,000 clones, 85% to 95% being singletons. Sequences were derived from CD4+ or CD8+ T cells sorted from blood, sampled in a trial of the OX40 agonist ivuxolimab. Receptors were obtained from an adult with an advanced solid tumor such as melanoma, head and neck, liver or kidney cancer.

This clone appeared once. DNA of the CDR3: TGTGCCACCGGGACTGTGCTAGAGGAGGAGCAGTTCTTC. Translation: CATGTVLEEEQFF. V is TRBV2 and J is TRBJ2-1; D possibly corresponds to TRBD2 (6 bases). This CDR3 has 13 amino acids. Germline assignment: CDR1 SNHLY and CDR2 FYNNEI. The V and J ends lost 10 bases and 10 bases respectively, with 20 bases between them. Supplemented by reference TRBV2 and TRBJ2-1, the full variable domain reads EPEVTQTPSHQVTQMGQEVILRCVPISNHLYFYWYRQILGQKVEFLVSFYNNEISEKSEIFDDQFSVERPDGSNFTLKIRSTKLEDSAMYFCATGTVLEEEQFFGPGTRLTVL.

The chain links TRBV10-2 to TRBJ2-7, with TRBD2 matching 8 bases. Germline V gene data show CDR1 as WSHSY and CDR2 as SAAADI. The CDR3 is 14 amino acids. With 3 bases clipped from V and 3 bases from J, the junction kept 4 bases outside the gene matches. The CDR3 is CASSDLSGDYEQYF. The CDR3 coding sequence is TGCGCCAGCAGTGACCTTAGCGGGGACTACGAGCAGTACTTC.

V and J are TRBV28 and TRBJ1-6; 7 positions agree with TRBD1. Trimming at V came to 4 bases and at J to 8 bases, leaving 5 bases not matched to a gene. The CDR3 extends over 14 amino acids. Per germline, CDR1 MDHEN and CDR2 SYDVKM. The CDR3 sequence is CASSSRQGHSPLHF. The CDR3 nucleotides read TGTGCCAGCAGTTCGAGACAGGGTCATTCACCCCTCCACTTT.